What follows are 2 T cell receptor beta chains derived from one specimen sequenced in a study of shared clonotypes between healthy human individuals. This table comes from immunoSEQ multiplex PCR, and its TCRdb copy is limited to in-frame clones, with some not included. The sample has roughly 2.5 million clones, around 94% seen once. The source material was naive CD4+ T cells sorted from blood. Subset defined: CD45RA+ positively selected. These receptors were taken from a man younger than 30 in good health.

The CDR3 region is CASSLEGTGGTEAFF. The CDR3 DNA reads TGTGCCAGCAGCTTAGAGGGGACAGGGGGCACTGAAGCTTTCTTT. The chain combines TRBV11-1 with TRBJ1-1, with TRBD1 matching 11 bases. With V trimmed by 1 base and J by 4 bases, 2 bases remained unmatched. Germline V CDR1 and CDR2: SGHAT, FQDESV (reference sequence). CDR3 length: 15 residues.

In regard to this clone: The same CDR3 can be traced to other DNA sequences in this sample. The chain's CDR3 is CASSPSNTGELFF. In DNA, the CDR3 is TGCGCCAGCAGCCCCTCTAACACCGGGGAGCTGTTTTTT. The chain uses TRBV5-1 and TRBJ2-2; no clear D. This CDR3 contains 13 residues. V gave up 4 bases and J gave up 2 bases, with 6 bases separating them. Germline V gene data show CDR1 as SGHRS and CDR2 as YFSETQ.